The 7 T cell receptor beta chains presented below share a single source sample, sequenced in a study of blood T cell repertoires in COVID-19. TCRdb's copy holds only in-frame clones and misses some; the assay was immunoSEQ multiplex PCR. This sample has about 190,000 clones, with around nine tenths found just once. Sequenced material: peripheral blood. The receptors shown here come from a man aged 60 to 69 with active or convalescent COVID-19.

In this sample, this clone turned up once. The chain joins TRBV7-3 to TRBJ2-1, with D possibly TRBD1 on 6 matching bases. Germline CDR1 is SGHTA and CDR2 is FQGTGA. The CDR3 is 16 residues long. V was clipped by 5 bases and J by 4 bases, with 18 bases between them. The CDR3 here is CASSPGGSGQYNEQFF. The CDR3 DNA is TGTGCCAGCAGCCCAGGTGGATCAGGACAGTACAATGAGCAGTTCTTC. Together with reference TRBV7-3 and TRBJ2-1, the CDR3 gives the full variable domain: GAGVSQTPSNKVTEKGKYVELRCDPISGHTALYWYRQSLGQGPEFLIYFQGTGAADDSGLPNDRFFAVRPEGSVSTLKIQRTERGDSAVYLCASSPGGSGQYNEQFFGPGTRLTVL.

The chain is built from TRBV6-5 and TRBJ1-4, with D possibly matching TRBD1 (6 bases). In germline, CDR1 is MNHEY, CDR2 SVGAGI. V lost 0 bases to trimming and J lost 8 bases, with 16 bases between them. The CDR3 is 16 amino acids. For the CDR3, the DNA is TGTGCCAGCAGTTACTCATTTTCTGGGGGCGGAGAAAAACTGTTTTTT. Amino acids: CASSYSFSGGGEKLFF.

This chain joins TRBV11-3 and TRBJ1-4; D perhaps matches TRBD1 (5 bases). The CDR3 spans 12 residues. V shed 1 base and J shed 17 bases, with 14 bases lying between them. From germline, CDR1 is SGHNT and CDR2 YENEEA. Written as DNA, the CDR3 is TGTGCCAGCAGCTTAGGGGGCTGGGTCGTATTTTTT. This codes for CASSLGGWVVFF.

CDR3: CASSVGSNVAGGPGTQYF. CDR3 DNA: TGCGCCAGCAGCGTAGGATCGAACGTAGCGGGGGGGCCTGGGACCCAGTACTTC. This chain joins TRBV5-1 and TRBJ2-5, with 11 positions matching TRBD2. CDR1 is SGHRS, CDR2 YFSETQ, per germline. V was clipped by 4 bases and J by 7 bases; unmatched bases: 18. This CDR3 has 18 residues. Looking up the rest from reference TRBV5-1 and TRBJ2-5 gives the full variable domain: KAGVTQTPRYLIKTRGQQVTLSCSPISGHRSVSWYQQTPGQGLQFLFEYFSETQRNKGNFPGRFSGRQFSNSRSEMNVSTLELGDSALYLCASSVGSNVAGGPGTQYFGPGTRLLVL.

The rearrangement joins TRBV19 to TRBJ1-5; 10 positions match TRBD1. The CDR3 has 15 residues. The V gene end was trimmed by 5 bases and the J gene end by 7 bases; junction bases not matched to a gene: 8. Germline-derived CDR1 and CDR2 are LNHDA and SQIVND (reference sequence). CDR3 region: CASSSPGTGVQPQHF. The CDR3 DNA sequence: TGTGCCAGTAGTTCGCCCGGGACAGGGGTCCAGCCCCAGCATTTT.

The V and J genes are TRBV28 and TRBJ1-2; D is unresolved. V was pared by 5 bases and J by 2 bases, with 21 bases between. Germline loops: CDR1 MDHEN, CDR2 SYDVKM. The CDR3 has 17 amino acids. The CDR3 spells CASSTSGSGRRNYGYTF. In nucleotides, the CDR3 is TGTGCCAGCAGTACCTCGGGGTCTGGCAGGCGGAACTATGGCTACACCTTC.

V is TRBV9 and J is TRBJ2-7; 9 positions match TRBD1. V gave up 0 bases and J gave up 5 bases; unmatched junction bases: 6. There are 15 residues in the CDR3. Germline V lookup: CDR1 SGDLS, CDR2 YYNGEE. CDR3 amino acids: CASSVDGDREDEQYF. For the CDR3, the DNA is TGTGCCAGCAGCGTAGATGGGGACAGGGAGGACGAGCAGTACTTC.